The 22 T cell receptor beta chains given below trace back to one sample, sequenced in a study of untreated major depressive disorder (dated by TCRdb to 2017 to 2018). Study-wide conclusions, independent of this receptor: In CD4+ T cells, sequencing confirmed that depressed patients used TRBV05-01 (Vbeta 5.1) more than controls did, with a one-tailed test giving p = 0.040.

Their cognate antigens are unknown. The method behind the library was the immunoSEQ multiplex PCR assay. TCRdb limited this immuneACCESS table to in-frame rearrangements with V and J called. A share of clones is missing; checked studies link under half to unresolved V genes, and the rest is unexplained. The sample table records roughly 13,000 clones; around 90% of these occur just once. The leading ten clones occupy more than 0.75% of the sample. The sequencing sample was made of CD4+ T cells from PBMCs. The source is a man aged 30 to 39 with major depressive disorder.

This chain joins TRBV30 and TRBJ1-2; TRBD1 might be the D (5 bases). The CDR3 is 12 amino acids. Trimming removed 0 bases from V and 8 bases from J, with 10 bases in between. The germline V gene has CDR1 GTSNPN and CDR2 SVGIG (reference sequence). In DNA form, the CDR3 reads TGTGCCTGGAGTGTAGGGACCCAGGGCTACACCTTC. Encoded protein: CAWSVGTQGYTF. Using reference TRBV30 and TRBJ1-2 for the parts outside the CDR3, the full variable domain is SQTIHQWPATLVQPVGSPLSLECTVEGTSNPNLYWYRQAAGRGLQLLFYSVGIGQISSEVPQNLSASRPQDRQFILSSKKLLLSDSGFYLCAWSVGTQGYTFGSGTRLTVV.

This clone was seen only once. The genes are TRBV5-1 and TRBJ1-2; D remains ambiguous. The germline gives CDR1 SGHRS, CDR2 YFSETQ. Between the trimmed V and J ends, which lost 4 bases and 1 base, there was a span of 8 bases. The CDR3 spans 13 residues. This CDR3 is CASSPAGNYGYTF. In nucleotides, the CDR3 is TGCGCCAGCAGCCCCGCCGGTAACTATGGCTACACCTTC.

The chain has TRBV6-1 and TRBJ2-1, with 8 bases that match TRBD1. Germline CDR1 MNHNS, CDR2 SASEGT. J gave up 2 bases and V 2 bases, and 5 bases lay outside the gene matches. This CDR3 spans 16 amino acids. The CDR3 region is CASSERGTGTYNEQFF. The CDR3 DNA follows: TGTGCCAGCAGTGAACGGGGGACAGGCACCTACAATGAGCAGTTCTTC.

A single count supports this clone. The chain is built from TRBV28 and TRBJ1-6; D might be TRBD1 (5 bases). V was cut by 2 bases and J by 8 bases, with 16 bases left in between. Germline lookup yields CDR1 MDHEN and CDR2 SYDVKM. The CDR3 runs 16 residues. The CDR3 nucleotides read TGTGCCAGCAGTTTAGGGAGGGGTTATATTGATTCACCCCTCCACTTT. Amino acid sequence: CASSLGRGYIDSPLHF.

The chain's CDR3 is CASGLVLSRETYNEQFF. The CDR3 nucleotides read TGTGCTAGTGGTTTGGTACTGAGCAGGGAGACCTACAATGAGCAGTTCTTC. This chain joins TRBV12-5 and TRBJ2-1; D is perhaps TRBD1 or TRBD2 (5 bases each). Trimming stripped 0 bases from V and 2 bases from J, with 14 bases between. Germline assignment: CDR1 LGHNT and CDR2 FRNRAP. The CDR3 extends over 17 amino acids. Complete variable domain (other parts from reference TRBV12-5 and TRBJ2-1): DARVTQTPRHKVTEMGQEVTMRCQPILGHNTVFWYRQTMMQGLELLAYFRNRAPLDDSGMPKDRFSAEMPDATLATLKIQPSEPRDSAVYFCASGLVLSRETYNEQFFGPGTRLTVL.

The V and J genes are TRBV29-1 and TRBJ1-1; TRBD1 might be the D (5 bases). From germline, CDR1 is SQVTM and CDR2 ANQGSEA. The CDR3 sequence is 12 residues long. V shed 6 bases and J shed 1 base, with 9 bases lying between them. Written as DNA, the CDR3 is TGCAGCGTCGGAGGGACGAACACTGAAGCTTTCTTT. Its protein is CSVGGTNTEAFF.

The DNA for the CDR3 is TGCGCCAGCAGCAAAGGGACAGCGTCCTACGAGCAGTACTTC. This sequence encodes CASSKGTASYEQYF. The gene calls are TRBV4-1 and TRBJ2-7; the match to TRBD1 covers 7 bases. Germline assignment: CDR1 MGHRA and CDR2 YSYEKL. This CDR3 is 14 amino acids long. V dropped 5 bases and J dropped 1; count of bases not matched to a gene: 5.

The rearrangement links TRBV7-9 to TRBJ1-4, with a weak D call TRBD1 (6 bases). V lost 5 bases to trimming and J lost 5 bases, with 18 bases between them. The CDR3 is 16 residues long. Germline values: CDR1 SEHNR, CDR2 FQNEAQ (reference sequence). Here the CDR3 DNA reads TGTGCCAGCAGCCCAACAGGACAGACCCTAAATGAAAAACTGTTTTTT. Residues: CASSPTGQTLNEKLFF.

The chain combines TRBV27 with TRBJ2-5, with 7 bases lining up with TRBD2. Germline lookup yields CDR1 MNHEY and CDR2 SMNVEV (reference sequence). J was trimmed by 3 bases and V by 7 bases; bases with no gene match: 17. This CDR3 spans 17 amino acids. The CDR3 DNA follows: TGTGCCAGCAATTCGTGGACACCACTTCGGGGGGAAGAGACCCAGTACTTC. Translated: CASNSWTPLRGEETQYF.

The gene calls are TRBV18 and TRBJ2-3; tentative D call: TRBD2 (6 bases). This CDR3 is 14 amino acids long. Germline loops: CDR1 KGHSH, CDR2 LQKENI. Trimming left V 3 bases short and J 3 bases short, with 10 bases between. The CDR3 DNA reads TGTGCCAGCTCACCTACTGCGGGAACAGATACGCAGTATTTT. This codes for CASSPTAGTDTQYF.

The V gene is TRBV6-5, the J gene TRBJ2-2; 11 positions agree with TRBD1. With V trimmed by 9 bases and J by 5 bases, 5 bases remained unmatched. This CDR3 spans 14 amino acids. The germline CDR1 and CDR2 sequences are MNHEY and SVGAGI. This chain's CDR3 is CASRTGGSTGELFF. CDR3 nucleotides: TGTGCCAGTAGGACAGGGGGCTCGACCGGGGAGCTGTTTTTT.

This chain joins TRBV5-1 and TRBJ2-3, with D perhaps matching TRBD2 (7 bases). Trimming removed 0 bases from V and 6 bases from J, with 14 bases in between. This CDR3 is built from 15 residues. Germline lookup yields CDR1 SGHRS and CDR2 YFSETQ. For the CDR3, the DNA is TGCGCCAGCAGCTTGGAGGGGGGGCCCCCCGATACGCAGTATTTT. Its protein product is CASSLEGGPPDTQYF.

V and J are TRBV25-1 and TRBJ1-1; tentatively, D is TRBD1 (5 bases). This CDR3 is 14 amino acids long. Germline-derived CDR1 and CDR2 are MGHDK and SYGVNS. V dropped 4 bases and J dropped 6 bases, with 15 bases sitting between them. The CDR3 coding sequence is TGTGCCAGCAGTGCTAATCTGGGGCCGGCTGAAGCTTTCTTT. Protein sequence: CASSANLGPAEAFF.

The chain recombines TRBV28 with TRBJ1-4, with TRBD1 matching over 8 bases. This CDR3 is built from 15 residues. J gave up 7 bases and V 5 bases, and 9 bases lay outside the gene matches. Germline loops: CDR1 MDHEN, CDR2 SYDVKM. CDR3 in DNA: TGTGCCAGCAGTGGACAGGGACTTTCTCCTGAAAAACTGTTTTTT. Protein sequence: CASSGQGLSPEKLFF.

The chain combines TRBV2 with TRBJ1-1; TRBD1 matches 9 bases. Trimming at V came to 10 bases and at J to 4 bases, leaving 13 bases not matched to a gene. Germline values: CDR1 SNHLY, CDR2 FYNNEI. CDR3 size: 15 residues. The CDR3 sequence: CATGLTGGRVTEAFF. The CDR3 DNA is TGTGCCACCGGCCTTACAGGGGGCAGGGTCACTGAAGCTTTCTTT.

CDR3 in DNA: TGTGCCAGCAGTGAAGGACCTCATATTCCCTACGAGCAGTACTTC. Amino acid sequence: CASSEGPHIPYEQYF. This chain joins TRBV2 and TRBJ2-7; D is uncertain. CDR1 and CDR2 from the germline V gene are SNHLY and FYNNEI. V was shortened by 1 base and J by 2 bases, with 12 bases between the two germline ends. The CDR3 runs 15 residues.

J is TRBJ1-2 and V is TRBV28; tentative D call: TRBD1 (6 bases). V was shortened by 9 bases and J by 3 bases, with 20 bases between the two germline ends. The CDR3 totals 15 residues. Germline V gives CDR1 MDHEN, CDR2 SYDVKM. CDR3: CASWALGGRDYGYTF. The CDR3 nucleotides read TGTGCCAGTTGGGCCCTTGGGGGGCGCGACTATGGCTACACCTTC.

This chain uses TRBV5-1 with TRBJ2-2, with unresolved D. Trimming left V 7 bases short and J 2 bases short, with 12 bases between. The CDR3 is 14 residues long. Per germline, CDR1 SGHRS and CDR2 YFSETQ. CDR3 residues: CASALEHNTGELFF. Here the CDR3 DNA reads TGCGCCAGCGCCCTAGAACACAACACCGGGGAGCTGTTTTTT. Full variable domain (remainder filled in from reference TRBV5-1 and TRBJ2-2): KAGVTQTPRYLIKTRGQQVTLSCSPISGHRSVSWYQQTPGQGLQFLFEYFSETQRNKGNFPGRFSGRQFSNSRSEMNVSTLELGDSALYLCASALEHNTGELFFGEGSRLTVL.

The CDR3 sequence is CASSEAGGRSYNEQFF. The CDR3 DNA sequence: TGTGCCAGCAGTGAAGCGGGGGGTAGATCCTACAATGAGCAGTTCTTC. The chain uses TRBV6-1 and TRBJ2-1; a possible D gene is TRBD2 (6 bases). The V gene's germline CDR1 is MNHNS and CDR2 SASEGT. This CDR3 comprises 16 residues. The ends were cut back, 0 bases at V and 1 base at J, with 10 bases in the middle.

The V and J genes are TRBV2 and TRBJ2-3, with D possibly matching TRBD1 (6 bases). The germline gives CDR1 SNHLY, CDR2 FYNNEI. Trimming took off 6 bases at V and 2 bases at J, with 12 bases between the two ends. The CDR3 spans 14 residues. The CDR3, as DNA: TGTGCCAGCAGGACAGGTTTAGTCACAGATACGCAGTATTTT. This translates into CASRTGLVTDTQYF.

This chain joins TRBV30 and TRBJ1-2; D not resolved. Germline V CDR1 and CDR2: GTSNPN, SVGIG (reference sequence). The CDR3 length is 15 residues. Trimming removed 6 bases from V and 0 bases from J, with 17 bases in between. CDR3 in DNA: TGTGCCTGCTTTACGGGAGATAATTCTAACTATGGCTACACCTTC. It is translated as CACFTGDNSNYGYTF.

V usage is TRBV19 and J usage is TRBJ2-5, with D perhaps given as TRBD1 or TRBD2 (6 bases each). Trimming took 7 bases from V and 4 from J, leaving 13 bases between them. This CDR3 spans 13 amino acids. Germline assignment: CDR1 LNHDA and CDR2 SQIVND (reference sequence). CDR3 bases: TGTGCCAGTAAGGTCGGGGGCGGAGAGACCCAGTACTTC. Its protein product is CASKVGGGETQYF.